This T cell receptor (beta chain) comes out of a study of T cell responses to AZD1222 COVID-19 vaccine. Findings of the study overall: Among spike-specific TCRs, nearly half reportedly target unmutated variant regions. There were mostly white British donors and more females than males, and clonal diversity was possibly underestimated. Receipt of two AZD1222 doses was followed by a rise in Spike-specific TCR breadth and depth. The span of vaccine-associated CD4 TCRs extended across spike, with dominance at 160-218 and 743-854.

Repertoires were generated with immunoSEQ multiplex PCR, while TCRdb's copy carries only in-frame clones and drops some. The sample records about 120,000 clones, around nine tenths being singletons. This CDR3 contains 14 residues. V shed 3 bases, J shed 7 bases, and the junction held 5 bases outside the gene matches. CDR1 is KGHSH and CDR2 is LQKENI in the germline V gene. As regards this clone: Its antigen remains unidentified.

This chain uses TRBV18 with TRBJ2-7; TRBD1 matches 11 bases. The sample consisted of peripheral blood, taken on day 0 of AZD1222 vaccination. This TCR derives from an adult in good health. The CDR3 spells CASSPGTGGQEQYF. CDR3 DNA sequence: TGTGCCAGCTCACCTGGGACAGGGGGTCAAGAGCAGTACTTC.